These T cell receptor beta chains were read from a single sample in a study of control samples from healthy donors and cancer patients. Measured with immunoSEQ multiplex PCR; TCRdb has only the in-frame clones, and not every one. The sample gives under 80,000 clones, around 82% of which show up once; 25% to 35% is in the top ten. The source material was blood. The receptor set was obtained from a man aged 50-59 years in good health. The CDR3 runs from the conserved cysteine through the conserved F or W. The order of the fields is J gene, V gene, clone size, D gene, CDR3 protein, CDR3 DNA. The D gene is left open where the match is weak. Size values are once, few and many counts, or a class for expanded clones, and some rows have none.

j_call: TRBJ2-7; v_call: TRBV28; clone_size: .; d_call: TRBD1; cdr3_aa: CASRGVYRGSYEQYF; cdr3_nt: TGTGCCTCCCGGGGAGTTTACAGGGGCTCCTACGAGCAGTACTTC
j_call: TRBJ2-2; v_call: TRBV6-4; clone_size: .; d_call: .; cdr3_aa: CASSAGDTDTGELFF; cdr3_nt: TGTGCCAGCAGTGCCGGGGATACGGACACCGGGGAGCTGTTTTTT
j_call: TRBJ2-2; v_call: TRBV7-3; clone_size: .; d_call: .; cdr3_aa: CASSRYTTGNTGELFF; cdr3_nt: TGTGCCAGCAGCCGATATACGACCGGGAACACCGGGGAGCTGTTTTTT
j_call: TRBJ2-2; v_call: TRBV5-1; clone_size: .; d_call: .; cdr3_aa: CASSLAGGELFF; cdr3_nt: TGCGCCAGCAGCTTGGCGGGTGGGGAGCTGTTTTTT
j_call: TRBJ1-2; v_call: TRBV14; clone_size: .; d_call: TRBD1; cdr3_aa: CASSLGTVGDYGYTF; cdr3_nt: TGTGCCAGCAGCCTCGGGACAGTGGGAGACTATGGCTACACCTTC
j_call: TRBJ1-1; v_call: TRBV30; clone_size: .; d_call: .; cdr3_aa: CAREENTEAFF; cdr3_nt: TGTGCTAGGGAGGAGAACACTGAAGCTTTCTTT
j_call: TRBJ2-2; v_call: TRBV6-2/TRBV6-3; clone_size: .; d_call: TRBD1; cdr3_aa: CASSTRFRDRPPGELFF; cdr3_nt: TGTGCCAGCAGTACGAGATTCCGGGACAGGCCCCCCGGGGAGCTGTTTTTT
j_call: TRBJ1-2; v_call: TRBV21-1; clone_size: once; d_call: .; cdr3_aa: CASSKGGPEHSRYTF; cdr3_nt: TGTGCCAGCAGCAAAGGGGGACCCGAACACTCCCGCTACACCTTC
j_call: TRBJ2-7; v_call: TRBV11-1; clone_size: .; d_call: .; cdr3_aa: CASSDPYEQYF; cdr3_nt: TGTGCCAGCAGCGACCCTTACGAGCAGTACTTC
j_call: TRBJ1-2; v_call: TRBV2; clone_size: .; d_call: .; cdr3_aa: CASSKSGNYGYTF; cdr3_nt: TGTGCCAGCAGTAAAAGCGGAAACTATGGCTACACCTTC
j_call: TRBJ1-6; v_call: TRBV6-5; clone_size: .; d_call: .; cdr3_aa: CASSRGGSNSPLHF; cdr3_nt: TGTGCCAGCAGCCGAGGCGGAAGTAATTCACCCCTCCACTTT
j_call: TRBJ2-7; v_call: TRBV4-1; clone_size: .; d_call: .; cdr3_aa: CASSRQGDGSYEQYF; cdr3_nt: TGCGCCAGCAGCCGTCAGGGAGATGGGTCCTACGAGCAGTACTTC
j_call: TRBJ1-5; v_call: TRBV4-1; clone_size: .; d_call: .; cdr3_aa: CASSQDPGAMGNQPQHF; cdr3_nt: TGCGCCAGCAGCCAAGATCCGGGGGCAATGGGGAATCAGCCCCAGCATTTT
j_call: TRBJ1-6; v_call: TRBV19; clone_size: few; d_call: .; cdr3_aa: CASSILGTGKNSPLHF; cdr3_nt: TGTGCCAGTAGTATTTTGGGAACAGGGAAGAATTCACCCCTCCACTTT
j_call: TRBJ1-4; v_call: TRBV21-1; clone_size: .; d_call: .; cdr3_aa: CASSEGLQFNEKLFF; cdr3_nt: TGTGCCAGCAGCGAGGGGTTACAGTTCAATGAAAAACTGTTTTTT
j_call: TRBJ1-6; v_call: TRBV11-2; clone_size: .; d_call: .; cdr3_aa: CASSLRLGSSYNSPLHF; cdr3_nt: TGTGCCAGCAGCTTACGTTTGGGGAGCTCCTATAATTCACCCCTCCACTTT
j_call: TRBJ1-6; v_call: TRBV30; clone_size: few; d_call: TRBD1; cdr3_aa: CAWSVGQEGSPLHF; cdr3_nt: TGTGCCTGGAGTGTCGGACAGGAGGGATCACCCCTCCACTTT
j_call: TRBJ1-6; v_call: TRBV28; clone_size: .; d_call: .; cdr3_aa: CASRQGQPSPLHF; cdr3_nt: TGTGCCAGCAGACAAGGACAGCCTTCACCCCTCCACTTT
j_call: TRBJ2-7; v_call: TRBV7-9; clone_size: .; d_call: .; cdr3_aa: CASSFAYEQYF; cdr3_nt: TGTGCCAGCAGCTTCGCGTACGAGCAGTACTTC
j_call: TRBJ2-7; v_call: TRBV6-2/TRBV6-3; clone_size: .; d_call: .; cdr3_aa: CASSLGGSYEQYF; cdr3_nt: TGTGCCAGCAGTCTAGGGGGGTCCTACGAGCAGTACTTC
j_call: TRBJ2-2; v_call: TRBV11-2; clone_size: many; d_call: TRBD1; cdr3_aa: CASRQTGAGGELFF; cdr3_nt: TGTGCCAGCAGGCAAACAGGGGCGGGCGGGGAGCTGTTTTTT
j_call: TRBJ2-7; v_call: TRBV21-1; clone_size: .; d_call: .; cdr3_aa: CASSTILASGRKQYF; cdr3_nt: TGTGCCAGCAGCACGATTTTGGCTAGCGGGAGGAAGCAGTACTTC
j_call: TRBJ2-5; v_call: TRBV6-2/TRBV6-3; clone_size: .; d_call: .; cdr3_aa: CASSSQRGVSQETQYF; cdr3_nt: TGTGCCAGCAGTTCCCAGAGAGGGGTCTCTCAAGAGACCCAGTACTTC
j_call: TRBJ1-2; v_call: TRBV9; clone_size: many; d_call: TRBD1; cdr3_aa: CASTVTGQGFGYTF; cdr3_nt: TGTGCCAGCACCGTCACGGGACAGGGGTTTGGCTACACCTTC
j_call: TRBJ2-1; v_call: TRBV9; clone_size: .; d_call: .; cdr3_aa: CASSASSQSLSEQFF; cdr3_nt: TGTGCCAGCAGCGCTTCCAGTCAGTCCCTTTCGGAGCAGTTCTTC
j_call: TRBJ2-1; v_call: TRBV4-1; clone_size: few; d_call: TRBD2; cdr3_aa: CASSQDPTSGSYNEQFF; cdr3_nt: TGCGCCAGCAGCCAAGATCCGACTAGCGGGAGTTACAATGAGCAGTTCTTC
j_call: TRBJ1-3; v_call: TRBV6-6; clone_size: .; d_call: .; cdr3_aa: CASSLVRLNTIYF; cdr3_nt: TGTGCCAGCAGTTTGGTCCGTCTCAACACCATATATTTT